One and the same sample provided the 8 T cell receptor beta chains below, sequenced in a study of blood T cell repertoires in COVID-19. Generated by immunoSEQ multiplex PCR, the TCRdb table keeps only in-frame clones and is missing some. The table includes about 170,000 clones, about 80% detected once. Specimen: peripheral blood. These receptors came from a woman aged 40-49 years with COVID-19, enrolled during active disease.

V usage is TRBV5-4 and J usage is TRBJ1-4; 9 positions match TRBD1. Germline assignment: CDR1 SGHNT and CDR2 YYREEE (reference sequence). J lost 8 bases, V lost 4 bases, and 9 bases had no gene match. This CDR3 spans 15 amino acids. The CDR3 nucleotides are TGTGCCAGCAGCGCGGACAGGGGCAGTATGGAAAAACTGTTTTTT. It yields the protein CASSADRGSMEKLFF. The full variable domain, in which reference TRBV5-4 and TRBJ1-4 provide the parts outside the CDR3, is ETGVTQSPTHLIKTRGQQVTLRCSSQSGHNTVSWYQQALGQGPQFIFQYYREEENGRGNFPPRFSGLQFPNYSSELNVNALELDDSALYLCASSADRGSMEKLFFGSGTQLSVL.

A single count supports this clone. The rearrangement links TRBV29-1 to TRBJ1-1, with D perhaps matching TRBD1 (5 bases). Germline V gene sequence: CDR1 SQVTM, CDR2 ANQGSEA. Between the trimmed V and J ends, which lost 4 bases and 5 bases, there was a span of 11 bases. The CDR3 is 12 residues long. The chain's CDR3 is CSVGGDRTEAFF. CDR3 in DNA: TGCAGCGTTGGGGGGGATAGGACTGAAGCTTTCTTT.

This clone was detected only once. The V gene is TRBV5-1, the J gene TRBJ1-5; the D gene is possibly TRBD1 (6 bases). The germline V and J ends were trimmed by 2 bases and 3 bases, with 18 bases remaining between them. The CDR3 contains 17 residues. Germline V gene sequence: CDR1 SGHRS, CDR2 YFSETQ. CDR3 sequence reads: CASSFTPGQYFNQPQHF. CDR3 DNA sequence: TGCGCCAGCAGCTTCACGCCCGGACAGTACTTCAATCAGCCCCAGCATTTT.

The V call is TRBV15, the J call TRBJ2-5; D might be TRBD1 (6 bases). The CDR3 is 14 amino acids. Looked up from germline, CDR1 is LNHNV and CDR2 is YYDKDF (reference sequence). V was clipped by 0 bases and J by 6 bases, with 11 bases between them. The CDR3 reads CATSRDRGRQTQYF. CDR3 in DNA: TGTGCCACCAGCAGAGACAGGGGCCGGCAGACCCAGTACTTC.

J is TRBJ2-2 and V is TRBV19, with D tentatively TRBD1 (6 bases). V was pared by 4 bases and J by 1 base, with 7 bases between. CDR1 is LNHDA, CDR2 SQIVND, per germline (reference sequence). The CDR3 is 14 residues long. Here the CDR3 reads CASSRGQNTGELFF. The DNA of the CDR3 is TGTGCCAGTAGTAGGGGGCAGAACACCGGGGAGCTGTTTTTT.

The CDR3 here is CASSQGGGGGYTF. CDR3 in DNA: TGTGCCAGCAGCCAAGGCGGGGGCGGTGGCTACACCTTC. V is TRBV3-1 (or the pseudogene TRBV3-2) and J is TRBJ1-2, with TRBD1 as a possible D gene (6 bases). Germline CDR1 LGHDT, CDR2 YNNKEL (reference sequence). The CDR3 contains 13 residues. V gave up 1 base and J gave up 7 bases, with 10 bases separating them.

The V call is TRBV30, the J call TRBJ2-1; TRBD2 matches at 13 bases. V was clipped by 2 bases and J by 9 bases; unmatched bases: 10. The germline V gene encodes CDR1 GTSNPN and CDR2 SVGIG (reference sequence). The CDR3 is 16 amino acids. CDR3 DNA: TGTGCCTGGAGTTTGACACTAGCGGGGGGGCCGGGTGAGCAGTTCTTC. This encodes CAWSLTLAGGPGEQFF. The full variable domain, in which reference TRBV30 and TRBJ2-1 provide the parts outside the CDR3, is SQTIHQWPATLVQPVGSPLSLECTVEGTSNPNLYWYRQAAGRGLQLLFYSVGIGQISSEVPQNLSASRPQDRQFILSSKKLLLSDSGFYLCAWSLTLAGGPGEQFFGPGTRLTVL.

This CDR3 is CASSIDSGGSQPQHF. In DNA, the CDR3 is TGTGCCAGTAGTATAGATTCGGGGGGCTCTCAGCCCCAGCATTTT. The rearrangement joins TRBV19 to TRBJ1-5; tentative D call: TRBD1 (6 bases). Germline V gene sequence: CDR1 LNHDA, CDR2 SQIVND (reference sequence). With 0 bases removed from V and 6 bases from J, the gap between germline ends came to 12 bases. The CDR3 runs to 15 residues.